This T cell receptor beta chain was recorded in a study of read filtering for tumor transcriptome and immune sequencing. Study as a whole: Patients were some 16 male and 11 to 15 female, mean age about 65 years, range about 47 to 85. 8 or 9 patients were R-ISS I, some 15 were R-ISS II, about seven were R-ISS III. General study points: The sorted CD138-negative fraction was a mixed bone marrow immune population, not purified T cells. Correlation between methods rose after single-read clonotypes were removed.

Germline-derived CDR1 and CDR2 are MNHNY and SVGAGI (reference sequence). V was clipped by 7 bases and J by 2 bases; unmatched bases: 5. This CDR3 is built from 15 residues. This clonotype was counted many times. The target antigen is unknown. Molecular barcoded adaptors covering alpha/delta and beta/gamma chains were used on 400 to 450 ng RNA. TCRdb recomputed calls from the reads with MiXCR, one row per CDR3 protein. Here the sample spans some 19,000 distinct CDR3 sequences, less than 25% being singletons. This clonotype originated in a donor over 35 with multiple myeloma. What was sequenced was a population of CD138-negative cells sorted from bone marrow. The chain recombines TRBV6-6 with TRBJ2-2; 9 positions agree with TRBD2. CDR3 in DNA: TGTGCCAGCAACCCCGGGACTAGCAACACCGGGGAGCTGTTTTTT. Its translation: CASNPGTSNTGELFF.